This T cell receptor (beta chain) is from a study of T cell therapy after organ transplantation. On the study more broadly: Expansion used a peptide pool of 30 HLA class I and II CMV epitopes. CMV-specific T cells, median 1.92 x 10^8, were given as 2 to 6 intravenous infusions.

Overall study findings and caveats: Endogenous clonotypes not in therapy products appeared after therapy alongside transferred ones.

Comment on this clone: Its antigen is currently unknown.

Germline V CDR1 and CDR2: MNHEY, SMNVEV (reference sequence). The length of the CDR3 is 13 residues. V shed 7 bases, J shed 3 bases, and the junction held 5 bases outside the gene matches. Data came from immunoSEQ multiplex PCR; TCRdb stores just in-frame clones and leaves some out. The data hold 40,000 to 60,000 clones, with less than 95% observed a single time. These patients had received solid-organ transplants and had drug-resistant or recurrent cytomegalovirus. The clonotype originates from a human patient who had received a solid organ transplant and had CMV disease. The chain combines TRBV27 with TRBJ2-7; 8 bases align to TRBD1. The sample in question was CD8+ T cells from blood, obtained before autologous CMV-specific T cell therapy. In DNA form, the CDR3 reads TGTGCCAGCACCGGGACAGGCCACTACGAGCAGTACTTC. Its translation: CASTGTGHYEQYF.